The sequence of this T cell receptor (beta chain) was determined in a study of shared clonotypes between healthy human individuals. Study information: The cohort comprised a couple of women and a few men. Their ages spanned 18 to 49 years. Used for every donor were three CD4 naive, three CD4 memory, two CD8 naive and one CD8 memory plate.

Sequencing was performed with immunoSEQ multiplex PCR; in TCRdb, only in-frame clones are kept and a portion is missing. The table lists under 600,000 clones, more than 95% of them singletons. CDR3 size: 15 residues. V lost 2 bases to trimming and J lost 0 bases, with 7 bases between them. Germline V gene lookup returns CDR1 MDHEN and CDR2 SYDVKM. Overall study results and limits: A limitation of the genetic and exposure-history diversity represented arose from few donors.

About this clone: Its specificity is unknown.

The sample taken for sequencing was naive CD4+ T cells sorted from blood. Subset of the sample: CD45RA+ positively selected. This clonotype originated in a woman in her 30s in good health. The V and J genes are TRBV28 and TRBJ2-2; no definite D call. The CDR3 sequence is CASSLIPPNTGELFF. The CDR3 DNA is TGTGCCAGCAGTTTAATCCCCCCGAACACCGGGGAGCTGTTTTTT.